This T cell receptor beta chain was observed in a study of T-cell memory formation after mild COVID-19 (dated by TCRdb to about 2021). Background for the entire study: TCR sequence clusters from the two donors were found to be largely donor specific. In a couple of donors, T-cell clones that expanded and contracted after mild COVID-19 were tracked by sequencing TCRalpha and TCRbeta repertoires over time. The cohort comprised two young, previously healthy adult volunteers, one female and one male. On the study overall, not on this receptor specifically: The study included only a couple of mild cases, and larger cohorts that include severe cases with pre-infection samples were judged to be necessary. Some responding clones were detected in pre-infection memory, which suggested that pre-existing cross-reactive memory T cells had joined the SARS-CoV-2 response. SARS-CoV-2 specificity was not confirmed for the second-wave clones peaking on day 37. Contracting CD4+ clones turned up mainly in the CM and EM memory subsets, whereas EMRA was where CD8+ clones were enriched. Clones that contracted from day 15 to 85 showed balanced CD4/CD8 phenotypes, whereas a second wave of clones that expanded from day 15 to 37 leaned towards CD4+.

The germline V gene (reference sequence) yields DFQATT for CDR1 and SNEGSKA for CDR2. Trimming at the junction amounts to 3 bases on V and 3 bases on J, and the germline ends lie 8 bases apart. The CDR3 sequence holds 12 residues, the cysteine and phenylalanine included. The CDR3 DNA has 36 bases and is translated from base 1. On this clonotype itself: The specificity of this receptor is unknown. No base quality information exists; no much larger clone differs at one position.

Ficoll-Paque density gradient centrifugation was the method used to isolate PBMCs. The listed sequencing device is Illumina NovaSeq 6000. TCRalpha and TCRbeta cDNA libraries were built by 5'RACE with constant-segment primers, adding sample barcodes and unique molecular identifiers. RNA was extracted from every sample with Trizol reagent. Libraries were amplified in two PCR steps, with a second sample barcode and Illumina TruSeq adapters added in the second step. Libraries were sequenced on an Illumina NovaSeq with 2 x 150 bp paired-end reads. The authors processed their data as follows. Reads were demultiplexed and collapsed into UMI-guided consensus sequences with migec v1.2.7. Using mixcr v2.1.11, the UMI consensuses were aligned to TRA and TRB V and J templates and assembled into clonotypes. Clonotypes were classified as expanded or contracted when called significant by both edgeR and NoisET, with noise models trained on biological replicates. For edgeR calls, the cutoffs were a false discovery rate-adjusted p below 0.01 and a log2 fold-change threshold of 1. As an exploratory analysis of dynamics, max-normalized trajectories of the 1000 most abundant clonotypes were examined with PCA combined with hierarchical clustering. Separately sequenced CD4+ and CD8+ repertoires were used to assign a CD4 or CD8 phenotype to each responding clone. TCRdb reprocessed the public reads (quality trimming at Q25 with fastp, clone calling with MiXCR) and kept in-frame beta chains. Here each entry gathers all rows of one CDR3 protein and keeps the most common genes and DNA. TCRdb, not the authors, supplied the V and J calls. The sample contains 400,000 to 500,000 distinct CDR3 sequences, over 15% of them found a single time. Roughly 21% of the sample goes to the ten largest clones.

The sequence was collected from a young man who had mild COVID-19 (a few samples of this study predate the infection). The sample titles of this study are shuffled in the database, so cell type and time point are left out; the donor was told from shared clones. The sample consisted of PBMCs or a T cell subset sorted from them (not recorded which). The chain is made from TRBV20-1 and TRBJ2-5; no confident D gene assignment can be made. CDR3 sequence: CSARGLEETQYF. The nucleotide sequence is given as TGCAGTGCTAGGGGCCTCGAAGAGACCCAGTACTTC.